This is a list of T cell receptor beta chains from one sample in a study of shared clonotypes between healthy human individuals. Method: immunoSEQ multiplex PCR; TCRdb's copy keeps in-frame clones and lacks some. The data contain some 2,000,000 clones, approximately 94% of them singletons. Source material: naive CD4+ T cells sorted from blood. The receptors were sampled from a man younger than 35 in good health. The CDR3 runs from the conserved cysteine through the conserved F or W. D genes are given only for firm matches.

TRBJ1-1 TRBD1 TRBV5-1 CASSFQGADTEAFF
TRBJ2-3 TRBD2 TRBV11-2 CASSSTSGKTDTQYF
TRBJ1-1 TRBD1 TRBV10-3 CAISGQGPAVNTEAFF
TRBJ2-7 NA TRBV5-1 CASSSIADSSYEQYF
TRBJ1-2 TRBD1 TRBV7-9 CASSLERGQIYGYTF
TRBJ2-2 NA TRBV9 CASSVAGDTGELFF
TRBJ1-5 NA TRBV5-1 CASSPGGIGNQPQHF
TRBJ2-5 TRBD1 TRBV7-2 CASSFPRGRKETQYF
TRBJ2-2 NA TRBV12-5 CASLTARTGELFF
TRBJ2-4 NA TRBV7-2 CASSFNRENIQYF
TRBJ1-1 TRBD1 TRBV12-5 CASGRDRGSATEAFF
TRBJ2-4 TRBD1 TRBV19 CASSWEGTGLNIQYF
TRBJ1-1 NA TRBV18 CASSPRRTDMNTEAFF
TRBJ2-7 NA TRBV6-1 CASSGTSYEQYF
TRBJ1-1 NA TRBV15 CATSRGGSRAFF
TRBJ2-6 NA TRBV27 CASSSWSGANVLTF
TRBJ1-1 TRBD1 TRBV5-1 CASRQGVNTEAFF